A selection of T cell receptor beta chains follows, all from one sample in a study of OX40 agonist ivuxolimab in advanced cancers. Here immunoSEQ multiplex PCR was the method, and the copy in TCRdb shows in-frame clones only, minus some. The sample lists tens of thousands of clones; approximately 83% were seen once. The specimen comprised CD4+ or CD8+ T cells sorted from blood, sampled in a trial of the OX40 agonist ivuxolimab. These TCRs come from an adult with an advanced solid tumor such as melanoma, head and neck, liver or kidney cancer. CDR3s include the opening cysteine and the closing phenylalanine or tryptophan. The order of the fields is D gene, clone size, V gene, J gene, CDR3 DNA, CDR3 protein. D genes are given only for firm matches. Rows may omit the clone size; those that give it use once, few, many or a size class.

NA,NA,TRBV5-1,TRBJ2-3,TGCGCCAGCAGCCAACGGATGGGGGCCGTTAGCACAGATACGCAGTATTTT,CASSQRMGAVSTDTQYF
TRBD2,few,TRBV7-9,TRBJ2-3,TGTGCCAGCAGTACCCCGGGACTAGCGGGAGGGGCGCAGTATTTT,CASSTPGLAGGAQYF
NA,NA,TRBV6-1,TRBJ1-5,TGTGCCAGCAGGCTGGAGAGGGGTAGGGATCAGCCCCAGCATTTT,CASRLERGRDQPQHF
NA,few,TRBV5-8,TRBJ1-4,TGTGCCAGCAGCTTTTCTGGGAAGGCTAATGAAAAACTGTTTTTT,CASSFSGKANEKLFF
NA,few,TRBV29-1,TRBJ2-1,TGCAGCGTTCTCGAGCCCACTAGTAACAATGAGCAGTTCTTC,CSVLEPTSNNEQFF
NA,NA,TRBV18,TRBJ2-4,TGTGCCAGCTCATCCCGGGGAAGGGGAAAACTAGCCAAAAACATTCAGTACTTC,CASSSRGRGKLAKNIQYF
NA,once,TRBV11-2,TRBJ1-1,TGTGCCAGCAGCTTAGGGCCAGGGATGAACACTGAAGCTTTCTTT,CASSLGPGMNTEAFF
NA,once,TRBV7-2,TRBJ2-7,TGTGCCAGCAGCCAAGGTGCGGGCTACTACGTCGAGCAGTACTTC,CASSQGAGYYVEQYF
NA,once,TRBV18,TRBJ2-4,TGTGCCAGCTCACCATCCTCCCAGGGGGGAAACATTCAGTACTTC,CASSPSSQGGNIQYF
NA,NA,TRBV5-1,TRBJ2-6,TGCGCCAGCAGCCCGCCCCTAACACACTCTGGGGCCAACGTCCTGACTTTC,CASSPPLTHSGANVLTF